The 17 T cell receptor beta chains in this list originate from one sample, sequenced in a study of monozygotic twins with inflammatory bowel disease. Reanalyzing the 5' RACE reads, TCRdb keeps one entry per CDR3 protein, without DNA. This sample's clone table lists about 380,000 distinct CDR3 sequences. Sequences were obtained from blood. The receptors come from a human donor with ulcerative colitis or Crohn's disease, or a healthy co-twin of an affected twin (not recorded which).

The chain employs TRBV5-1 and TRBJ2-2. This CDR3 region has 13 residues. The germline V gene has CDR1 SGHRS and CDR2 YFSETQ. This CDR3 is CASSLDPRFELFF.

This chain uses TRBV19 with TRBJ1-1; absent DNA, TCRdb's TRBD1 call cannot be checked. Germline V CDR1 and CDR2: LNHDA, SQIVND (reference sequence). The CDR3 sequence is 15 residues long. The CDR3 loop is CASSIGTAGADEAFF.

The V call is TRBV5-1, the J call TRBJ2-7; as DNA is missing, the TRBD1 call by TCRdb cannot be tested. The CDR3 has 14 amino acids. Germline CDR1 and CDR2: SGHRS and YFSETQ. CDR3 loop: CASSVPRDRHEQYF.

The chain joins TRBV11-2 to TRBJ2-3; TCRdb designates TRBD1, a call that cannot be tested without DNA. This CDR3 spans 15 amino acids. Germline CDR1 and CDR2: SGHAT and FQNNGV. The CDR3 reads CASSSPTWGDDTQYF.

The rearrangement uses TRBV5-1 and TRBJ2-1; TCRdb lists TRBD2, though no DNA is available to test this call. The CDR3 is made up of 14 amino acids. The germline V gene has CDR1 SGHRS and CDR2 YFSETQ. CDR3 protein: CASTGLGTYNEQFF.

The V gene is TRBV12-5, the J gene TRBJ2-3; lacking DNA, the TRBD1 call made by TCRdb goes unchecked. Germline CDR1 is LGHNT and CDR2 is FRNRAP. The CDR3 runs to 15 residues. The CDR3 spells CASGLGTGEADTQYF.

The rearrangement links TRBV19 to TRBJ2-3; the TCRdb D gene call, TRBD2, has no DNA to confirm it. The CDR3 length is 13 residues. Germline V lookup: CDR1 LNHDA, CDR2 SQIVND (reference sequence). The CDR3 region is CASTPSGTDTQYF.

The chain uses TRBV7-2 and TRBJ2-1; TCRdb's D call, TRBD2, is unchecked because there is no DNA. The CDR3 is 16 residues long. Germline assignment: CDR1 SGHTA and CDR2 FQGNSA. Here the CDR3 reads CASSLEFREEWGEQFF. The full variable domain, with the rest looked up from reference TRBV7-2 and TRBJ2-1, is GAGVSQSPSNKVTEKGKDVELRCDPISGHTALYWYRQSLGQGLEFLIYFQGNSAPDKSGLPSDRFSAERTGGSVSTLTIQRTQQEDSAVYLCASSLEFREEWGEQFFGPGTRLTVL.

The CDR3 region is CATALDRGIMVGAEAFF. This chain links TRBV15 with TRBJ1-1; TCRdb names TRBD1, which stays unverified in the absence of DNA. CDR1 is LNHNV and CDR2 is YYDKDF in the germline V gene (reference sequence). The CDR3 sequence is 17 residues long.

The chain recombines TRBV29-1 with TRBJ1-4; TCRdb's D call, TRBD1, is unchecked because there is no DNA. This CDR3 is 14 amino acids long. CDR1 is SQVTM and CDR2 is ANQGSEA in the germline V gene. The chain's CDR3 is CSVETGTGGEKLFF.

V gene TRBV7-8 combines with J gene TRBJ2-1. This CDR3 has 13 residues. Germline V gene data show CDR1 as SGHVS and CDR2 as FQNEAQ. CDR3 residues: CASSLGDYNEQFF.

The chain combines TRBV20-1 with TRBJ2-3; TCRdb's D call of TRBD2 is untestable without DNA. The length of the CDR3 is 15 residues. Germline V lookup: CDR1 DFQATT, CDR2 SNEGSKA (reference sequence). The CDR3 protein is CSAGTRYLGADTQYF.

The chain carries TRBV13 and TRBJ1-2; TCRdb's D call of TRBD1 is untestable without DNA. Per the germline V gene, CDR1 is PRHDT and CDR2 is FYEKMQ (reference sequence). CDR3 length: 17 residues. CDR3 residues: CASSEITTRGPNYGYTF.

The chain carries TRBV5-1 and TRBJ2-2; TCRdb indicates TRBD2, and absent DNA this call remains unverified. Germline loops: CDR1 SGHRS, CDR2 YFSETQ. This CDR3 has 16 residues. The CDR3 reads CASSLPAGGRTGELFF. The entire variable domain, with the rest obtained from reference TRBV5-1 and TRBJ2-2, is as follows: KAGVTQTPRYLIKTRGQQVTLSCSPISGHRSVSWYQQTPGQGLQFLFEYFSETQRNKGNFPGRFSGRQFSNSRSEMNVSTLELGDSALYLCASSLPAGGRTGELFFGEGSRLTVL.

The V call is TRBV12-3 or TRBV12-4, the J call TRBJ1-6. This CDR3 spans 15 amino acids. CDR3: CASSHRSSYNSPLHF.

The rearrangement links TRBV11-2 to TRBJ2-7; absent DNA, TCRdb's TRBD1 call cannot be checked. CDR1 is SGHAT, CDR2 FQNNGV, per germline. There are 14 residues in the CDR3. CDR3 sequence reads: CAGKQGTNSYEQYF.

CDR3 sequence: CASSQERATNEKLFF. The chain employs TRBV4-2 and TRBJ1-4. This CDR3 has 15 amino acids. Germline V gene data show CDR1 as LGHNA and CDR2 as YNFKEQ.